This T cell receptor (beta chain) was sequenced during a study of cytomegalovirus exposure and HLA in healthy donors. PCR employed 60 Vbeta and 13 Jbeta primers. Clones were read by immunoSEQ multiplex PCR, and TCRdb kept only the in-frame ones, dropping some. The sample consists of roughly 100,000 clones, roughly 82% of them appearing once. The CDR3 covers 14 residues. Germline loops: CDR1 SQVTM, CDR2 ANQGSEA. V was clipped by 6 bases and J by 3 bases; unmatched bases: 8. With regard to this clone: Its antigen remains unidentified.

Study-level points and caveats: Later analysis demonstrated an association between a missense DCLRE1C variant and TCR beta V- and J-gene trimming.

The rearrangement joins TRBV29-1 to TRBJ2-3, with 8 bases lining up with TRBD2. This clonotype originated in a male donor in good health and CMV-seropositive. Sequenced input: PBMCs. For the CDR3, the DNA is TGCAGCGTCGGGGGGGGTGGAGGGACAGATACGCAGTATTTT. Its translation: CSVGGGGGTDTQYF.